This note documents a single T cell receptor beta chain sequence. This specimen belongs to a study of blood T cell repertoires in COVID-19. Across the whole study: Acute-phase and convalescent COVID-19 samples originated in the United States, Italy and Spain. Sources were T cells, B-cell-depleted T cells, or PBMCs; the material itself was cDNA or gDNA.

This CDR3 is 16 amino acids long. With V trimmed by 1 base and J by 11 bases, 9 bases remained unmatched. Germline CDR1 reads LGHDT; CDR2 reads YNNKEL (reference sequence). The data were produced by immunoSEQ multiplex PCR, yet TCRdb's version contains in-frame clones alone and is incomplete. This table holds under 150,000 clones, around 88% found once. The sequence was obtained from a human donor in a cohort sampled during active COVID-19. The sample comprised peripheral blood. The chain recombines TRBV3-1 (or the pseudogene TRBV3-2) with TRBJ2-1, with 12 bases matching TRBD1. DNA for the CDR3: TGTGCCAGCAGCCAAGCTTCGGGACAGGGGGCGGGAAAGCAGTTCTTC. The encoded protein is CASSQASGQGAGKQFF.